This T cell receptor (beta chain) is from a study of blood T cell repertoires in COVID-19. Across the whole study: Both acute and convalescent COVID-19 samples were obtained from the United States, Italy and Spain. From T cells, B-cell-depleted T cells, or PBMCs came the material, which was cDNA or gDNA.

This clone was observed a single time. The germline gives CDR1 LGHNT, CDR2 FRNRAP. The CDR3 has 12 amino acids. Trimming pared 1 base from V and 5 bases from J, leaving 5 bases between. As originally analysed: Quantification of nucleated cells was approximated via reference gene primer amplification. TCRdb keeps only in-frame clones here, not all; method: immunoSEQ multiplex PCR. That table furnishes V, J and clone size, whereas the DNA furnished D and trimming. The repertoire holds approximately 74,000 clones, with around 93% as singletons. The sequence came from a woman aged 55-69 years with active COVID-19. This sequence joins TRBV12-5 and TRBJ2-5, with D maybe TRBD2 (5 bases). The sample consisted of peripheral blood. In nucleotides, the CDR3 is TGTGCTAGTGGTTTGGGGGAGGAGACCCAGTACTTC. Translated, it gives CASGLGEETQYF.